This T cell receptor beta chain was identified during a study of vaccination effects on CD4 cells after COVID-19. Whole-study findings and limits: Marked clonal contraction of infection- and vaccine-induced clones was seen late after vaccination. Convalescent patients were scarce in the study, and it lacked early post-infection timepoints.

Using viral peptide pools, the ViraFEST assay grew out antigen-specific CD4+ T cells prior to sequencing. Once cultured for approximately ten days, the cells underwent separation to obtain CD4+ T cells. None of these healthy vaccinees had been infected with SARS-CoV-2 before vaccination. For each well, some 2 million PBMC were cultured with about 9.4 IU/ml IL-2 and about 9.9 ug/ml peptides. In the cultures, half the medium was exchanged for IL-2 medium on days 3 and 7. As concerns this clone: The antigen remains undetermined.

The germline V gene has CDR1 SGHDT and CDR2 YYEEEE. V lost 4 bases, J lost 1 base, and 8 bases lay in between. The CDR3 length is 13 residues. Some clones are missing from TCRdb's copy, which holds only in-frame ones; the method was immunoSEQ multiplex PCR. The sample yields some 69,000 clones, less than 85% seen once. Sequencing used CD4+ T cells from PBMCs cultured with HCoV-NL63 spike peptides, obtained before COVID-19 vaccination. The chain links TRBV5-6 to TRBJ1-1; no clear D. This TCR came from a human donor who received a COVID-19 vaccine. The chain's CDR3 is CASSEQWNTEAFF. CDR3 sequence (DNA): TGTGCCAGCAGCGAACAGTGGAACACTGAAGCTTTCTTT.